This T cell receptor beta chain was profiled in a study of shared clonotypes between healthy human individuals. The assay was immunoSEQ multiplex PCR, and TCRdb's table has in-frame clones only and misses some. This sample carries roughly 1,600,000 clones, about 98.5% of them seen once, and the ten largest clones take approximately 0.4%. The sequence came from a man aged 30-40 years in good health. The sample taken for sequencing was naive CD4+ T cells sorted from blood. Regarding subset: CD45RA+ positively selected.

CDR3 nucleotides: TGTGCCAGCAGCTTTCTGGACCCATCCTACGAGCAGTACTTC. Protein sequence: CASSFLDPSYEQYF. The chain joins TRBV5-5 to TRBJ2-7; D is uncertain. The CDR3 runs to 14 residues. Germline V gene lookup returns CDR1 SGHKS and CDR2 YYEKEE (reference sequence). V was cut by 2 bases and J by 1 base, with 10 bases left in between.